The 14 T cell receptor beta chains listed next were all sequenced from one sample in a study of T cell clonality in common variable immunodeficiency. Study findings and constraints: Common variable immunodeficiency TCR beta sequences reportedly had fewer deletions and N-nucleotide insertions.

TCRdb's table, derived via immunoSEQ multiplex PCR, lists solely in-frame clones and lacks some. The counts give about 15,000 clones, none of them seen only once; 12% is held by the top ten. No antigen has been identified for these receptors. The sequenced sample was peripheral blood mononuclear cells. These receptors were collected from a human donor with common variable immunodeficiency.

About this clone: The sequence runs out 3 residues before the end of the CDR3; the remainder is reconstructed from the germline J gene. The same CDR3 arises from other DNA sequences in this sample as well. The chain links TRBV7-9 to TRBJ2-1, with 8 positions matching TRBD1. The CDR3 spans 15 residues. The V gene end was trimmed by 6 bases and the J gene end by 4 bases; junction bases not matched to a gene: 8. Per germline, CDR1 SEHNR and CDR2 FQNEAQ (reference sequence). CDR3 residues: CASSFGQGGYNEQFF. Partial CDR3 DNA: TGTGCCAGCAGTTTCGGACAGGGTGGGTACAATGAG. Combining the CDR3 with reference TRBV7-9 and TRBJ2-1 gives the whole variable domain DTGVSQNPRHKITKRGQNVTFRCDPISEHNRLYWYRQTLGQGPEFLTYFQNEAQLEKSRLLSDRFSAERPKGSFSTLEIQRTEQGDSAMYLCASSFGQGGYNEQFFGPGTRLTVL.

Of note for this clone: The sequence runs out 3 residues before the end of the CDR3; the remainder is reconstructed from the germline J gene. The V call is TRBV6-2 or TRBV6-3, the J call TRBJ1-3; 7 bases agree with TRBD1. The length of the CDR3 is 15 residues. J lost 0 bases, V lost 5 bases, and 4 bases had no gene match. Per germline, CDR1 MNHEY and CDR2 SVGEGT. CDR3 region: CASSRGQASGNTIYF. The part of the CDR3 DNA that was read is TGTGCCAGCAGTCGCGGACAGGCCTCTGGAAACACC.

This clone was seen only a few times. The CDR3 end is not reached by the read, which stops 3 residues before it; the germline J gene fills it in. The chain couples TRBV19 to TRBJ2-7; a possible D gene is TRBD1 (6 bases). V was clipped by 6 bases and J by 1 base, with 13 bases between them. Germline V gives CDR1 LNHDA, CDR2 SQIVND (reference sequence). The CDR3 length is 14 residues. The part of the CDR3 DNA that was read is TGTGCCAGTAGCCCACAGGGATCATCCTACGAG. Translating it yields CASSPQGSSYE. The entire CDR3 is CASSPQGSSYEQYF. Full variable domain (remainder filled in from reference TRBV19 and TRBJ2-7): DGGITQSPKYLFRKEGQNVTLSCEQNLNHDAMYWYRQDPGQGLRLIYYSQIVNDFQKGDIAEGYSVSREKKESFPLTVTSAQKNPTAFYLCASSPQGSSYEQYFGPGTRLTVT.

Ten or more counts support this clone. The sequenced CDR3 bases are TGTGCCAGCAGCTCCGCCGCCAGGACAGGGGGGACC. This gives the protein CASSSAARTGGT. The whole CDR3 region reads CASSSAARTGGTQYF. The chain joins TRBV7-2 to TRBJ2-5; 10 bases align to TRBD1. Sequencing ends 3 residues short of the CDR3 end; the germline J gene provides the rest. From germline, CDR1 is SGHTA and CDR2 FQGNSA. This CDR3 is 15 amino acids long. Trimming removed 4 bases from V and 7 bases from J; junction bases left unmatched: 9. The variable domain in full, completed from reference TRBV7-2 and TRBJ2-5, reads GAGVSQSPSNKVTEKGKDVELRCDPISGHTALYWYRQSLGQGLEFLIYFQGNSAPDKSGLPSDRFSAERTGGSVSTLTIQRTQQEDSAVYLCASSSAARTGGTQYFGPGTRLLVL.

The CDR3 here is CASSMNPGHEKLFF. The covered CDR3 bases are TGTGCCAGTAGTATGAATCCGGGACACGAAAAA. This rearrangement joins TRBV19 to TRBJ1-4; weak D call: TRBD1 (6 bases). The read is 3 residues too short to cover the CDR3 end, so that end is filled in from the germline J gene. The CDR3 covers 14 residues. Trimming pared 3 bases from V and 8 bases from J, leaving 13 bases between. CDR1 and CDR2 (germline): LNHDA, SQIVND (reference sequence).

Details on this clone: The read ends 3 residues shy of where the CDR3 ends; the end is completed using the germline J gene. This chain joins TRBV6-2 or TRBV6-3 and TRBJ1-6; D call uncertain. Germline CDR1 MNHEY, CDR2 SVGEGT. V shed 5 bases and J shed 4 bases, with 9 bases lying between them. This CDR3 spans 14 amino acids. The part of the CDR3 DNA that was read is TGTGCCAGCAGTACCACAAGATATAATTCACCC. Encoded protein: CASSTTRYNSP. The entire CDR3 protein is CASSTTRYNSPLHF.

Comments on this clone: The read finishes 3 residues shy of the CDR3 end, and the germline J gene is used to complete it. The chain couples TRBV5-8 to TRBJ2-5; TRBD2 matches at 8 bases. With V trimmed by 0 bases and J by 0 bases, 1 base remained unmatched. The germline CDR1 and CDR2 sequences are SGHTS and YDEGEE. This CDR3 contains 15 residues. CDR3: CASSLGGGYQETQYF. CDR3 bases read: TGTGCCAGCAGCTTGGGCGGGGGGTACCAAGAGACC.

This clone was seen a handful of times. A junction boundary mismatches the germline segment, possibly from a read error. The read terminates 3 residues ahead of where the CDR3 ends, so the germline J gene completes it. The chain combines TRBV7-9 with TRBJ1-1; perhaps TRBD1 as D (6 bases). Germline V CDR1 and CDR2: SEHNR, FQNEAQ (reference sequence). This CDR3 is 12 amino acids long. The part of the CDR3 DNA that was read is TGTTCCAGCAGCTTCCGGGACATAGAA. Its protein is CSSSFRDIE. The full-length CDR3 reads as CSSSFRDIEAFF.

This clone was observed a few times. The CDR3 DNA, read in part, is TGTGCCAGTAGTATACTAACTAGCGTGGATGAG. It specifies CASSILTSVDE. The complete CDR3 sequence is CASSILTSVDEQFF. The chain has TRBV19 and TRBJ2-1; TRBD2 matches at 7 bases. The observed sequence ends 3 residues before the CDR3 terminus, with the missing tail filled in from the germline J gene. Germline V gene sequence: CDR1 LNHDA, CDR2 SQIVND (reference sequence). Trimming removed 2 bases from V and 8 bases from J; junction bases left unmatched: 6. The CDR3 is made up of 14 amino acids.

Turning to this clone: The DNA ends 3 residues before the CDR3 does, and the rest of the CDR3 is filled in from the germline J gene. The J gene is TRBJ2-5, the V gene TRBV7-6; 10 nucleotides match TRBD2. V lost 5 bases and J lost 5; bases outside the gene matches: 5. Germline V gene lookup returns CDR1 SGHVS and CDR2 FNYEAQ. The CDR3 is 14 residues long. The covered CDR3 bases are TGTGCCAGCAGCCTCCTAGCGGGAGAGGAGACC. This gives the protein CASSLLAGEET. The complete CDR3 sequence is CASSLLAGEETQYF.

A note on this clone: Read data end 3 residues before the CDR3 end; the end is taken from the germline J gene. The J gene is TRBJ2-7, the V gene TRBV7-2, with D possibly TRBD1 on 6 matching bases. Germline lookup yields CDR1 SGHTA and CDR2 FQGNSA. V dropped 5 bases and J dropped 2 bases, with 13 bases sitting between them. The CDR3 contains 14 residues. The sequenced part of the CDR3 DNA is TGTGCCAGCAGCCTAGGACAGAGAGCCTACGAG. It codes for CASSLGQRAYE. The whole CDR3 reads CASSLGQRAYEQYF.

Comments on this clone: Coverage ceases 3 residues before the CDR3 finishes, and the germline J gene fills in the end. The V gene is TRBV7-2, the J gene TRBJ2-2; tentatively, D is TRBD1 (6 bases). Germline CDR1 and CDR2: SGHTA and FQGNSA. The V and J ends lost 5 bases and 5 bases respectively, with 9 bases between them. The CDR3 is made up of 13 amino acids. Partial CDR3 DNA: TGTGCCAGCAGCAACACAGGGACCGGGGAG. Protein: CASSNTGTGE. In full, the CDR3 is CASSNTGTGELFF.

With respect to this clone: The read gets to within 3 residues of the CDR3 end, and the germline J gene fills in the rest. This chain joins TRBV7-3 and TRBJ2-1, with 9 bases fitting TRBD1. The CDR3 runs to 18 residues. The junction had 11 bases not matched to a gene; V was cut back by 5 bases and J by 0 bases. Germline values: CDR1 SGHTA, CDR2 FQGTGA. The CDR3 loop is CASSPGQGRGSSYNEQFF. The part of the CDR3 DNA that was read is TGTGCCAGCAGCCCTGGACAGGGGCGAGGAAGCTCCTACAATGAG.

This clone occurred a few times. The read finishes 3 residues shy of the CDR3 end, and the germline J gene is used to complete it. The V call is TRBV2, the J call TRBJ2-7, with 11 nucleotides matching TRBD1. J was trimmed by 6 bases and V by 6 bases; bases with no gene match: 4. The length of the CDR3 is 13 residues. Germline V CDR1 and CDR2: SNHLY, FYNNEI. CDR3 DNA (partial): TGTGCCAGCAGGGGGGACAGGGGGAGCGAG. Its translation: CASRGDRGSE. The CDR3 in full is CASRGDRGSEQYF.